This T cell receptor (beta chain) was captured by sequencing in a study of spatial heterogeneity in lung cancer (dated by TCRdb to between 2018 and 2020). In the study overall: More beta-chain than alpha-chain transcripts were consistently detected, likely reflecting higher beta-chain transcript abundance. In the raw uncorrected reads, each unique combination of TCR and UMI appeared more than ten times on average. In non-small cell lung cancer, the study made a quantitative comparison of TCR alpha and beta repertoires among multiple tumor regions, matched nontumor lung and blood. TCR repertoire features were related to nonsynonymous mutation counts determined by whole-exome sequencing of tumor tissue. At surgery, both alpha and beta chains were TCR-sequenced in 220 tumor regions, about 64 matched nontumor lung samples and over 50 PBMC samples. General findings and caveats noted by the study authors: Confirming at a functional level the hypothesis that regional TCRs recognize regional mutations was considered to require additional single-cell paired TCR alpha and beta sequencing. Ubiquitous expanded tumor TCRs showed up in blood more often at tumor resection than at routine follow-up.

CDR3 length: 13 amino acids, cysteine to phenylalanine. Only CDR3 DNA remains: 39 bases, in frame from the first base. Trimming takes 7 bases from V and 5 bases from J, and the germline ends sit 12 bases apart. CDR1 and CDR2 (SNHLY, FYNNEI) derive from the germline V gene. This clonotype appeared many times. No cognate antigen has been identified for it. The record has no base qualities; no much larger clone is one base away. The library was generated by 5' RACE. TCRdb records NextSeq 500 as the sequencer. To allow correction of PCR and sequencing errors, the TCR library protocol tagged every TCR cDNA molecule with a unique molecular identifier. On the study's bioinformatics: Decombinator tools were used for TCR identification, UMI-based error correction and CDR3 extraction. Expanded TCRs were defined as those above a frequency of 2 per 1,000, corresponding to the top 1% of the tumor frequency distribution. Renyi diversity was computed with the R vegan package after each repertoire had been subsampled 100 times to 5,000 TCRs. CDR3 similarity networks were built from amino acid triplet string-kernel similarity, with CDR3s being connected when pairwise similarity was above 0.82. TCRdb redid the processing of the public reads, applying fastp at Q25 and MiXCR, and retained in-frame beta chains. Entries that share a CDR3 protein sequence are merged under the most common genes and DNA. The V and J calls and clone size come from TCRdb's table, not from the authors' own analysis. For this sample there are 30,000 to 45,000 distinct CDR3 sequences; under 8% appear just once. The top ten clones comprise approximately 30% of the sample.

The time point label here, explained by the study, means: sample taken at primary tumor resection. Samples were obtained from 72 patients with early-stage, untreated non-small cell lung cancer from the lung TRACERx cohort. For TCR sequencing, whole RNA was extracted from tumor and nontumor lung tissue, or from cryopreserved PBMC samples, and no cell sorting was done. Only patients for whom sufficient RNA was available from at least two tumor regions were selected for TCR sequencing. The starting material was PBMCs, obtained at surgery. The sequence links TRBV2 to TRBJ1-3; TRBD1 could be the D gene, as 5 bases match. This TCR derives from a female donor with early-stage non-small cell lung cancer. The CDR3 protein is CASTRDRRNTIYF. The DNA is TGTGCCAGCACCCGGGACCGCCGAAACACCATATATTTT.